Shown below are 29 T cell receptor beta chains from a single sample sequenced in a study of blood T cells in healthy people across ages. Through a sample-barcoded 5' primer and a J-beta primer mix, a second PCR was run for roughly 7 to 12 cycles. TCRdb processed the 5' RACE reads anew with MiXCR; each CDR3 protein has one entry. The sample lists 1.2 million to 1.5 million distinct CDR3 sequences, roughly 40% occurring once. Sequenced: blood. These receptors were taken from a woman between 18 and 29 years old in good health.

The chain couples TRBV20-1 to TRBJ1-4, with TRBD1 identical over 8 bases. Germline CDR1 is DFQATT and CDR2 is SNEGSKA (reference sequence). After removal of 0 bases from V and 5 bases from J, the junction contained 8 bases not matched to a gene. The CDR3 contains 16 residues. CDR3 amino acids: CSAREDRVGKNEKLFF. The CDR3 DNA reads as TGCAGTGCTAGAGAGGACAGGGTGGGAAAAAATGAAAAACTGTTTTTT.

This clonotype was picked up a small number of times. The V and J genes are TRBV27 and TRBJ1-5, with no clear D. Trimming pared 7 bases from V and 0 bases from J, leaving 13 bases between. Germline CDR1 reads MNHEY; CDR2 reads SMNVEV (reference sequence). The CDR3 is made up of 15 amino acids. The DNA of the CDR3 is TGTGCCAGCAAAACGGAAGAGAATAGCAATCAGCCCCAGCATTTT. As protein: CASKTEENSNQPQHF.

The genes are TRBV7-2 and TRBJ2-5; 10 nucleotides line up with TRBD2. V shed 5 bases and J 5 bases; nucleotides not matched to a gene: 8. The CDR3 covers 15 residues. The germline gives CDR1 SGHTA, CDR2 FQGNSA. The CDR3 is CASSEERGGLETQYF. CDR3 DNA: TGTGCCAGCAGCGAAGAGCGGGGGGGCCTGGAGACCCAGTACTTC. Together with reference TRBV7-2 and TRBJ2-5, the CDR3 gives the full variable domain: GAGVSQSPSNKVTEKGKDVELRCDPISGHTALYWYRQSLGQGLEFLIYFQGNSAPDKSGLPSDRFSAERTGGSVSTLTIQRTQQEDSAVYLCASSEERGGLETQYFGPGTRLLVL.

The chain uses TRBV20-1 and TRBJ1-1, with D unresolved. Germline CDR1 reads DFQATT; CDR2 reads SNEGSKA (reference sequence). This CDR3 region has 14 residues. The germline V and J ends were trimmed by 3 bases and 2 bases, with 13 bases remaining between them. Here the CDR3 DNA reads TGCAGTGCTAGTGGCGCGGGCACTAACACTGAAGCTTTCTTT. It is translated as CSASGAGTNTEAFF.

The chain uses TRBV10-3 and TRBJ1-2; 7 positions match TRBD1. Losses at the gene ends were 6 bases for V and 8 bases for J; bases not matched to a gene: 18. The CDR3 length is 16 residues. Germline lookup yields CDR1 ENHRY and CDR2 SYGVKD. The CDR3 DNA reads TGTGCCATCAGCTCACCCGGGACAGAGACCCGCCGGGGCTACACCTTC. Translated, it gives CAISSPGTETRRGYTF.

This clonotype was counted only a few times. J is TRBJ1-1 and V is TRBV29-1, with D hard to call. Germline V CDR1 and CDR2: SQVTM, ANQGSEA. Trimming removed 3 bases at V and 0 bases at J, with 11 bases between. The CDR3 sequence is 14 residues long. The CDR3: CSVEKGVMNTEAFF. In DNA form, the CDR3 reads TGCAGCGTTGAGAAAGGCGTTATGAACACTGAAGCTTTCTTT.

This chain joins TRBV12-3 or TRBV12-4 and TRBJ2-5; D not certain. The J call could be wrong; TRBJ2-7 is a better fit for the DNA end. The CDR3 consists of 11 residues. For the CDR3, the DNA is TGTGCCAGCAAAGGGTATCTCGAGCAGTACTTC. Its translation is CASKGYLEQYF.

V gene TRBV13 combines with J gene TRBJ2-1; 10 bases agree with TRBD1. The germline CDR1 and CDR2 sequences are PRHDT and FYEKMQ (reference sequence). The V and J ends lost 3 bases and 5 bases, in that order; junction bases with no gene match: 7. CDR3 length equals 16 residues. The CDR3 sequence: CASSFFRTGGDNEQFF. Here the CDR3 DNA reads TGTGCCAGCAGCTTTTTTAGGACAGGGGGAGACAATGAGCAGTTCTTC.

The V call is TRBV7-3, the J call TRBJ2-3; no clear D. Trimming removed 2 bases from V and 6 bases from J, with 12 bases in between. This CDR3 is 14 amino acids long. CDR1 and CDR2 from the germline V gene are SGHTA and FQGTGA. In nucleotides, the CDR3 is TGTGCCAGCAGCTTAGGCCACGATGGCGATACGCAGTATTTT. Translation: CASSLGHDGDTQYF.

The V call is TRBV6-1, the J call TRBJ2-4, with TRBD2 as a possible D gene (5 bases). The DNA end is a closer match to TRBJ2-7, so the J assignment may be wrong. This CDR3 has 16 residues. Germline values: CDR1 MNHNS, CDR2 SASEGT. Here the CDR3 reads CASSEARDTITYEQYF. The CDR3, as DNA: TGTGCCAGCAGTGAAGCCCGGGATACTATTACCTACGAGCAGTACTTC.

This clonotype was seen only a few times. This rearrangement joins TRBV2 to TRBJ2-7; no firm D call. CDR1 SNHLY and CDR2 FYNNEI come from the germline V gene. CDR3 length equals 13 residues. V was shortened by 0 bases and J by 3 bases, with 6 bases between the two germline ends. CDR3 DNA: TGTGCCAGCAGTGAAGCTCCAGTCTACGAGCAGTACTTC. As protein: CASSEAPVYEQYF.

This clonotype has just a few counts. The chain employs TRBV4-2 and TRBJ2-7; D is unresolved. Germline CDR1 is LGHNA and CDR2 is YNFKEQ. V lost 1 base to trimming and J lost 0 bases, with 10 bases between them. The CDR3 is 15 residues long. The CDR3 spells CASSQVASASYEQYF. The CDR3 DNA is TGTGCCAGCAGCCAAGTCGCGAGTGCCTCCTACGAGCAGTACTTC.

This clonotype was recorded once. An end of the junction differs from the germline gene, which may be a read error. The rearrangement uses TRBV9 and TRBJ2-3, with 9 nucleotides matching TRBD1. Germline values: CDR1 SGDLS, CDR2 YYNGEE. The CDR3 has 18 residues. Here the CDR3 reads CVSSVGGTGTGYTDTQYF. CDR3 in DNA: TGTGTCAGCAGCGTAGGTGGGACAGGGACAGGGTACACAGATACGCAGTATTTT.

This clonotype was picked up a small number of times. The chain carries TRBV5-1 and TRBJ1-2; tentatively, D is TRBD1 (5 bases). V lost 1 base and J 1 base, leaving 11 bases between the germline ends. The CDR3 spans 15 residues. Germline V gene sequence: CDR1 SGHRS, CDR2 YFSETQ. The CDR3 nucleotides are TGCGCCAGCAGCTTGTGGGGCCACCTTAACTATGGCTACACCTTC. As protein: CASSLWGHLNYGYTF.

J is TRBJ2-3 and V is TRBV7-2; D gene unclear. The CDR3 length is 14 residues. The ends were cut back, 7 bases at V and 2 bases at J, with 13 bases in the middle. Germline lookup yields CDR1 SGHTA and CDR2 FQGNSA. This chain's CDR3 is CASTLPPNTDTQYF. CDR3 coding DNA: TGTGCCAGCACTCTCCCCCCAAACACAGATACGCAGTATTTT.

The chain recombines TRBV5-6 with TRBJ2-3; 10 nucleotides agree with TRBD1. In germline, CDR1 is SGHDT, CDR2 YYEEEE. The CDR3 spans 16 residues. The J segment lost 1 base and the V segment lost 3 bases, leaving 5 bases of the junction unmatched. The CDR3 nucleotides read TGTGCCAGCAGCTCCCCGGGGACAGGGGGCACAGATACGCAGTATTTT. Its translation is CASSSPGTGGTDTQYF.

As for this clonotype: Sequence at one end of the junction differs from germline and may be a read error. V and J are TRBV20-1 and TRBJ2-5; tentatively, D is TRBD1 (5 bases). Germline V lookup: CDR1 DFQATT, CDR2 SNEGSKA (reference sequence). The CDR3 totals 12 residues. In DNA, the CDR3 is TGCAGTGCTAGGGTGACAGAAGACACCCAGTACTTC. Protein product: CSARVTEDTQYF.

This clonotype appeared a few times. This chain joins TRBV12-3 or TRBV12-4 and TRBJ2-4; weak D call: TRBD2 (5 bases). The J call may be wrong; the DNA end is better matched by TRBJ2-5. CDR3 length: 11 residues. The CDR3: CASSFAGTQYF. In DNA, the CDR3 is TGTGCCAGCAGTTTTGCGGGGACCCAGTACTTC.

The gene calls are TRBV6-1 and TRBJ2-1; D is undetermined. Trimming took 3 bases from V and 5 from J, leaving 8 bases between them. Germline CDR1 is MNHNS and CDR2 is SASEGT. This CDR3 has 13 residues. The chain's CDR3 is CASSDRSNNEQFF. In DNA form, the CDR3 reads TGTGCCAGCAGTGATCGATCAAACAATGAGCAGTTCTTC.

This rearrangement joins TRBV6-5 to TRBJ1-2; 8 positions match TRBD1. The germline V gene encodes CDR1 MNHEY and CDR2 SVGAGI. This CDR3 spans 16 amino acids. V shed 0 bases and J 4 bases; nucleotides not matched to a gene: 7. CDR3 coding DNA: TGTGCCAGCAGTTACTCGAACAGGGGGGATGCCTATGGCTACACCTTC. This translates into CASSYSNRGDAYGYTF.

The V gene is TRBV15, the J gene TRBJ1-6; D call uncertain. The ends were cut back, 1 base at V and 7 bases at J, with 8 bases in the middle. The CDR3 extends over 14 amino acids. The V gene's germline CDR1 is LNHNV and CDR2 YYDKDF (reference sequence). The CDR3 nucleotides are TGTGCCACCAGCAGAGTAGGGTACAATTCACCCCTCCACTTT. Translated, it gives CATSRVGYNSPLHF.

This clonotype has only a few counts. A read error may be the cause here, since a much bigger clone is one base away. The V gene is TRBV3-1, the J gene TRBJ1-4; the D is unclear. CDR1 is LGHDT and CDR2 is YNNKEL in the germline V gene (reference sequence). The CDR3 is 14 residues long. V was pared by 1 base and J by 4 bases, with 7 bases between. The CDR3 DNA reads as TGTGCCAGCAGCCAAGGGGGATATAATGAAAAACTGTTTTTT. It codes for CASSQGGYNEKLFF.

This clonotype came up a few times. The rearrangement uses TRBV7-6 and TRBJ2-6, with D maybe TRBD1 (6 bases). The length of the CDR3 is 20 residues. Trimming removed 6 bases at V and 0 bases at J, with 24 bases between. The germline CDR1 and CDR2 sequences are SGHVS and FNYEAQ. In DNA form, the CDR3 reads TGTGCCAGCAGTTCTAAGACAGGATCCCCGTTAATCTCTGGGGCCAACGTCCTGACTTTC. It codes for CASSSKTGSPLISGANVLTF.

The sample holds a few counts of this clonotype. The J gene is TRBJ1-4, the V gene TRBV7-9; maybe TRBD1 (5 bases). Trimming shortened V by 4 bases and J by 5 bases, and 14 bases separated the two germline ends. CDR1 is SEHNR and CDR2 is FQNEAQ in the germline V gene (reference sequence). The CDR3 runs 15 residues. The CDR3 is CASSSGTAENEKLFF. The CDR3 nucleotides read TGTGCCAGCAGCTCCGGGACCGCTGAGAATGAAAAACTGTTTTTT.

There are many counts of this clonotype. The chain recombines TRBV29-1 with TRBJ2-1, with 12 positions matching TRBD2. Germline V gene data show CDR1 as SQVTM and CDR2 as ANQGSEA. Losses at the gene ends were 3 bases for V and 8 bases for J; bases not matched to a gene: 11. CDR3 length: 16 residues. In DNA, the CDR3 is TGCAGCGTTGAGGCTAGCGGGGGGGCGCTTCCTTATGAGCAGTTCTTC. Translation gives CSVEASGGALPYEQFF.

The V and J genes are TRBV20-1 and TRBJ2-5; D ambiguous. CDR1 and CDR2 (germline): DFQATT, SNEGSKA (reference sequence). The V gene lost 3 bases and the J gene lost 0 bases, with 2 bases spanning the gap. This CDR3 is 11 amino acids long. The DNA of the CDR3 is TGCAGTGCTAGGCACCAAGAGACCCAGTACTTC. Translating it yields CSARHQETQYF.

The chain combines TRBV29-1 with TRBJ1-4; 8 nucleotides line up with TRBD1. This CDR3 comprises 12 residues. Trimming cost V 7 bases and J 6 bases; bases outside gene matches: 4. Germline V CDR1 and CDR2: SQVTM, ANQGSEA. Here the CDR3 reads CSAAGGYEKLFF. For the CDR3, the DNA is TGCAGCGCGGCAGGGGGCTATGAAAAACTGTTTTTT.

The V and J genes are TRBV27 and TRBJ2-3; 9 bases agree with TRBD2. V gave up 5 bases and J gave up 2 bases; unmatched junction bases: 11. Germline CDR1 and CDR2: MNHEY and SMNVEV (reference sequence). The CDR3 covers 17 residues. CDR3 loop: CASSDPGLAVYTDTQYF. DNA for the CDR3: TGTGCCAGCAGTGACCCGGGACTAGCAGTTTACACAGATACGCAGTATTTT.

There are a few counts of this clonotype. The chain recombines TRBV5-1 with TRBJ2-4, with TRBD2 as a possible D gene (7 bases). Germline V lookup: CDR1 SGHRS, CDR2 YFSETQ. The CDR3 spans 13 residues. The V gene lost 6 bases and the J gene lost 6 bases, with 13 bases spanning the gap. This CDR3 is CASKGEGINIQYF. CDR3 in DNA: TGCGCCAGCAAGGGGGAGGGCATAAACATTCAGTACTTC.